These 24 T cell receptor beta chains were sequenced from one sample in a study of cytomegalovirus exposure and HLA in healthy donors. The data were produced by immunoSEQ multiplex PCR, yet TCRdb's version contains in-frame clones alone and is incomplete. Here the sample spans 150,000 to 170,000 clones, 85% to 90% being singletons. Source material: PBMCs. The receptors shown here come from a human donor in good health.

The rearrangement joins TRBV5-8 to TRBJ1-5, with 7 nucleotides matching TRBD1. The germline gives CDR1 SGHTS, CDR2 YDEGEE. This CDR3 is built from 14 residues. V gave up 7 bases and J gave up 3 bases; unmatched junction bases: 7. The CDR3 nucleotides read TGTGCCAGCGAGAGAGGGGGCTTCAATCAGCCCCAGCATTTT. Amino acid sequence: CASERGGFNQPQHF. The full variable domain, completed using reference TRBV5-8 and TRBJ1-5, is EAGVTQSPTHLIKTRGQQATLRCSPISGHTSVYWYQQALGLGLQFLLWYDEGEERNRGNFPPRFSGRQFPNYSSELNVNALELEDSALYLCASERGGFNQPQHFGDGTRLSIL.

V gene TRBV5-4 combines with J gene TRBJ2-3; TRBD2 agrees at 15 bases. Germline-derived CDR1 and CDR2 are SGHNT and YYREEE (reference sequence). Trimming at V came to 4 bases and at J to 5 bases, leaving 5 bases not matched to a gene. CDR3 length: 16 residues. The CDR3 DNA is TGTGCCAGCAGCGGACTAGCGGGAGGGTTAGGAGATACGCAGTATTTT. Its protein is CASSGLAGGLGDTQYF.

CDR3 sequence reads: CASSVTTSGGVYNEQFF. The DNA of the CDR3 is TGTGCCAGCAGTGTAACGACTAGCGGGGGGGTCTACAATGAGCAGTTCTTC. V gene TRBV6-1 combines with J gene TRBJ2-1; 14 bases line up with TRBD2. Germline assignment: CDR1 MNHNS and CDR2 SASEGT. The CDR3 is made up of 17 amino acids. V gave up 4 bases and J gave up 3 bases; unmatched junction bases: 5.

This clone was observed a single time. The chain links TRBV23-1 to TRBJ2-3; 9 bases agree with TRBD2. TRBV23-1 is an ORF, and what it does is uncertain. This CDR3 has 14 residues. V shed 9 bases and J 3 bases; nucleotides not matched to a gene: 7. The CDR3 DNA reads TGCGCCAGTTTAGCGGGAGCGGGTACAGATACGCAGTATTTT. Its translation: CASLAGAGTDTQYF.

This CDR3 is CASSLSRVDGYTF. The CDR3 DNA sequence: TGTGCCAGTAGCTTATCCAGGGTTGATGGCTACACCTTC. The rearrangement joins TRBV19 to TRBJ1-2; TRBD1 might be the D (5 bases). The germline V gene has CDR1 LNHDA and CDR2 SQIVND (reference sequence). This CDR3 has 13 amino acids. V lost 6 bases to trimming and J lost 6 bases, with 14 bases between them.

The chain joins TRBV7-9 to TRBJ2-1; 7 positions match TRBD2. CDR1 and CDR2 from the germline V gene are SEHNR and FQNEAQ (reference sequence). Trimming cost V 2 bases and J 4 bases; bases outside gene matches: 8. This CDR3 is built from 16 residues. This CDR3 is CASSLSVTSPYNEQFF. CDR3 DNA sequence: TGTGCCAGCAGCTTAAGCGTGACTAGCCCTTACAATGAGCAGTTCTTC.

The V gene is TRBV4-2, the J gene TRBJ2-7, with D maybe TRBD2 (6 bases). This CDR3 comprises 14 residues. The V and J ends lost 4 bases and 2 bases respectively, with 12 bases between them. Germline-derived CDR1 and CDR2 are LGHNA and YNFKEQ. The CDR3 loop reads CASSLGLPAYEQYF. CDR3 sequence (DNA): TGTGCCAGCAGCCTGGGACTTCCAGCCTACGAGCAGTACTTC.

On this clone: Sequence at one end of the junction differs from germline and may be a read error. The chain joins TRBV2 to TRBJ2-5; no clear D. CDR3 length: 15 amino acids. The germline V gene has CDR1 SNHLY and CDR2 FYNNEI. DNA for the CDR3: TGTGCCAGCAGCGAAGCCAACAGCTTCCAAGAGACCCAGTACTTC. It specifies CASSEANSFQETQYF.

The chain carries TRBV7-8 and TRBJ2-7, with 8 bases lining up with TRBD2. V shed 5 bases, J shed 0 bases, and the junction held 9 bases outside the gene matches. The CDR3 totals 16 residues. Germline V gene data show CDR1 as SGHVS and CDR2 as FQNEAQ. This CDR3 is CASSPLAGESSYEQYF. The CDR3 DNA reads TGTGCCAGCAGCCCTCTAGCGGGTGAAAGCTCCTACGAGCAGTACTTC.

The V and J genes are TRBV19 and TRBJ1-1; D perhaps matches TRBD1 (6 bases). Trimming took 5 bases from V and 7 from J, leaving 20 bases between them. Germline CDR1 and CDR2: LNHDA and SQIVND (reference sequence). This CDR3 has 15 residues. The CDR3 protein is CASSSTGFPGNEAFF. In DNA form, the CDR3 reads TGTGCCAGTAGTTCCACAGGGTTCCCGGGAAATGAAGCTTTCTTT.

The chain combines TRBV2 with TRBJ2-7; 8 bases line up with TRBD1. The germline V gene has CDR1 SNHLY and CDR2 FYNNEI. J gave up 0 bases and V 5 bases, and 3 bases lay outside the gene matches. This CDR3 spans 14 amino acids. CDR3 residues: CASSSGTGSYEQYF. The CDR3 nucleotides read TGTGCCAGCAGTTCCGGGACAGGCTCCTACGAGCAGTACTTC.

The genes are TRBV5-1 and TRBJ1-1; D uncertain. In germline, CDR1 is SGHRS, CDR2 YFSETQ. Between the trimmed V and J ends, which lost 0 bases and 5 bases, there was a span of 11 bases. The CDR3 runs 14 residues. This chain's CDR3 is CASSLGVQLTEAFF. In DNA form, the CDR3 reads TGCGCCAGCAGCTTGGGCGTACAGTTAACTGAAGCTTTCTTT.

This chain links TRBV7-2 with TRBJ2-5; D possibly corresponds to TRBD2 (5 bases). Germline V gene lookup returns CDR1 SGHTA and CDR2 FQGNSA. V gave up 5 bases and J gave up 5 bases, with 15 bases separating them. This CDR3 region has 14 residues. CDR3 nucleotide sequence: TGTGCCAGCAGCCGTCCCTCCCCGGGGGAGACCCAGTACTTC. It is translated as CASSRPSPGETQYF.

This chain uses TRBV29-1 with TRBJ2-1; 7 positions match TRBD1. CDR3 size: 14 residues. J gave up 1 base and V 7 bases, and 7 bases lay outside the gene matches. Looked up from germline, CDR1 is SQVTM and CDR2 is ANQGSEA. The CDR3 DNA reads TGCAGCGCCGGTGACAGGGCATCCTACAATGAGCAGTTCTTC. Protein product: CSAGDRASYNEQFF.

The chain carries TRBV7-9 and TRBJ1-4; D unresolved. In germline, CDR1 is SEHNR, CDR2 FQNEAQ (reference sequence). V was clipped by 3 bases and J by 8 bases, with 4 bases between them. The length of the CDR3 is 11 residues. In DNA, the CDR3 is TGTGCCAGCAGCTTTACAGAAAAACTGTTTTTT. Translated: CASSFTEKLFF.

This sequence joins TRBV18 and TRBJ1-1; a weak D match, TRBD1 (6 bases). In germline, CDR1 is KGHSH, CDR2 LQKENI. Trimming removed 1 base at V and 7 bases at J, with 13 bases between. This CDR3 contains 14 residues. In DNA, the CDR3 is TGTGCCAGCTCACCACTCCCGGGACAAGGTGAAGCTTTCTTT. Its translation is CASSPLPGQGEAFF. The variable domain in full, with the rest retrieved from reference TRBV18 and TRBJ1-1, is NAGVMQNPRHLVRRRGQEARLRCSPMKGHSHVYWYRQLPEEGLKFMVYLQKENIIDESGMPKERFSAEFPKEGPSILRIQQVVRGDSAAYFCASSPLPGQGEAFFGQGTRLTVV.

The J gene is TRBJ2-2, the V gene TRBV7-3; the match to TRBD2 covers 11 bases. V lost 4 bases to trimming and J lost 1 base; unmatched junction nucleotides: 5. Germline loops: CDR1 SGHTA, CDR2 FQGTGA. The CDR3 is 17 amino acids. The CDR3 region has the DNA TGTGCCAGCAGCTCATCAACTAGCGGGAGGAACACCGGGGAGCTGTTTTTT. Translating it yields CASSSSTSGRNTGELFF. Full variable domain (rest looked up from reference TRBV7-3 and TRBJ2-2): GAGVSQTPSNKVTEKGKYVELRCDPISGHTALYWYRQSLGQGPEFLIYFQGTGAADDSGLPNDRFFAVRPEGSVSTLKIQRTERGDSAVYLCASSSSTSGRNTGELFFGEGSRLTVL.

The chain links TRBV5-1 to TRBJ2-3, with D hard to call. Germline V gives CDR1 SGHRS, CDR2 YFSETQ. CDR3 length: 13 residues. V was shortened by 0 bases and J by 6 bases, with 8 bases between the two germline ends. CDR3 bases: TGCGCCAGCAGCTTGGATTATGTGGATACGCAGTATTTT. Amino acid sequence: CASSLDYVDTQYF.

The rearrangement links TRBV7-2 to TRBJ1-1; maybe TRBD1 (6 bases). V was cut by 3 bases and J by 0 bases, with 11 bases left in between. The CDR3 runs to 15 residues. From germline, CDR1 is SGHTA and CDR2 FQGNSA. CDR3 nucleotides: TGTGCCAGCAGCTTTGCCTCAGGGGTGAACACTGAAGCTTTCTTT. Amino acid sequence: CASSFASGVNTEAFF.

The gene calls are TRBV28 and TRBJ2-7; TRBD2 aligns across 11 bases. V dropped 4 bases and J dropped 2; count of bases not matched to a gene: 4. The germline V gene has CDR1 MDHEN and CDR2 SYDVKM. The CDR3 runs 15 residues. CDR3 region: CASSSGTSGTYEQYF. The CDR3 DNA is TGTGCCAGCAGTTCCGGGACTAGCGGTACCTACGAGCAGTACTTC.

This clone has only one observation. This sequence joins TRBV27 and TRBJ2-7; 8 bases map to TRBD2. The CDR3 contains 15 residues. The V and J ends lost 5 bases and 3 bases, in that order; junction bases with no gene match: 9. CDR1 and CDR2 (germline): MNHEY, SMNVEV (reference sequence). The CDR3 nucleotides are TGTGCCAGCAGTCCCCAGAGCGGGAGTCTCTACGAGCAGTACTTC. As protein: CASSPQSGSLYEQYF.

J is TRBJ1-2 and V is TRBV5-4; D not certain. The V gene lost 1 base and the J gene lost 2 bases, with 12 bases spanning the gap. This CDR3 contains 15 residues. Germline CDR1 and CDR2: SGHNT and YYREEE (reference sequence). CDR3 sequence: CASSLMHRTNYGYTF. CDR3 DNA: TGTGCCAGCAGCTTGATGCACAGAACGAACTATGGCTACACCTTC.

The chain carries TRBV21-1 and TRBJ2-1; the table gives TRBD2 as D, unverified against the DNA. TRBV21-1 constitutes a pseudogene. The CDR3 is 19 residues long. CDR3 loop: CASLGGDSLVVPPYNEQFF. The CDR3 coding sequence is TGTGCCAGCCTCGGGGGGGACAGCCTAGTCGTTCCTCCGTACAATGAGCAGTTCTTC.

The V and J genes are TRBV5-1 and TRBJ2-2; TRBD2 matches 11 bases. The J segment lost 5 bases and the V segment lost 2 bases, leaving 5 bases of the junction unmatched. This CDR3 has 16 residues. CDR1 SGHRS and CDR2 YFSETQ come from the germline V gene. CDR3 DNA sequence: TGCGCCAGCAGCTTAACTAGCGGGAGTCCAACCGGGGAGCTGTTTTTT. As protein: CASSLTSGSPTGELFF.